This T cell receptor (beta chain) appears in the sequencing data of a study of T cells in Graves' hyperthyroidism and ophthalmopathy. Template material for amplifying TCR beta CDR3 regions consisted of RNA transcripts. Using the HTBI primer set, a first-round RT-PCR was run on the TCR CDR3. A single record per CDR3 protein comes from TCRdb applying MiXCR to the multiplex PCR reads. The top ten clones hold roughly 30% of a sample with nearly 750,000 distinct CDR3 sequences, 35% of them seen once. This clonotype was observed at least ten times. Aged 18 to 65, the patients had hyperthyroidism that was newly diagnosed and had lasted under 2 months. The CDR3 is 15 residues long. The J segment lost 4 bases and the V segment lost 6 bases, leaving 6 bases of the junction unmatched. Germline-derived CDR1 and CDR2 are SEHNR and FQNEAQ (reference sequence).

The sequenced sample was blood. The V call is TRBV7-9, the J call TRBJ2-2, with 9 bases aligning to TRBD1. The receptor was derived from a woman between 40 and 50 years old with Graves' hyperthyroidism. The CDR3 nucleotides read TGTGCCAGCAGTTTACGGGACAGGGCCACCGGGGAGCTGTTTTTT. Translated: CASSLRDRATGELFF.